A selection of T cell receptor beta chains follows, all from one sample in a study of response to subunit inactivated influenza vaccine. TCRdb ran MiXCR on the RT-PCR reads and lists one entry per CDR3 protein. The sample includes approximately 500,000 distinct CDR3 sequences, roughly 13% of them seen just once. Source: PBMCs from blood, taken 40 to 50 days after vaccination. These TCRs come from a man in his fifties who received an inactivated influenza vaccine. Both conserved end residues are part of each CDR3. Fields, in order: clone size, D gene, V gene, J gene, CDR3 DNA, CDR3 protein. A D gene is named only where the DNA matches it firmly. The size entry is marked missing in some rows and otherwise reads once, few, many or a size class.

many	NA	TRBV20-1	TRBJ2-7	TGCAGTGCTAGTAAACCTTCCTACGAGCAGTACTTC	CSASKPSYEQYF
few	NA	TRBV5-1	TRBJ2-4	TGCGCCAGCAGCTCAGGGGGATCGGGGACTGGTAAAAACATTCAGTACTTC	CASSSGGSGTGKNIQYF
NA	TRBD2	TRBV29-1	TRBJ2-1	TGCAGCGTCGGGACTAGCGGGAGCTCCTACAATGAGCAGTTCTTC	CSVGTSGSSYNEQFF
many	TRBD1	TRBV7-8	TRBJ2-1	TGTGCCAGCAGCCCAAGACAGGGCCGACCCAAGAATGAGCAGTTCTTC	CASSPRQGRPKNEQFF
few	TRBD1	TRBV5-5	TRBJ2-3	TGTGCCAGCAGCTTGGTAAAGACAGGGGTATTTTCCACAGATACGCAGTATTTT	CASSLVKTGVFSTDTQYF
many	TRBD2	TRBV5-6	TRBJ2-7	TGTGCCAGCAGCTTAAGCGGGGGGAGCTACGAGCAGTACTTC	CASSLSGGSYEQYF
few	NA	TRBV5-1	TRBJ1-1	TGCGCCAGCAGCTCGGTGGGGGGCCCGAACACTGAAGCTTTCTTT	CASSSVGGPNTEAFF
NA	NA	TRBV5-1	TRBJ2-7	TGCGCCAGCAGCACCAAACAGGGTTACGAGCAGTACTTC	CASSTKQGYEQYF
NA	NA	TRBV4-3	TRBJ2-3	TGCGCCAGCAGCCAAGATCTTTTCCCCCCCAAGCAGTATTTT	CASSQDLFPPKQYF
few	TRBD1	TRBV20-1	TRBJ2-7	TGCAGTGCTAGCCGGGACAGGGCATCCGAGCAGTACTTC	CSASRDRASEQYF
NA	NA	TRBV24-1	TRBJ2-1	TGTGCCACCAGTGATTTAAAGGGGGATGAGCAGTTCTTC	CATSDLKGDEQFF
many	TRBD2	TRBV12-3/TRBV12-4	TRBJ2-1	TGTGCCAGCAGCGCCGGGACTAGCGGATACAATGAGCAGTTCTTC	CASSAGTSGYNEQFF
few	TRBD2	TRBV5-5	TRBJ2-3	TGTGCCAGCAGCCGGGACTATGGAGATACGCAGTATTTT	CASSRDYGDTQYF
few	NA	TRBV7-2	TRBJ2-1	TGTGCCAGCAGCTTTAGGAGTGAGCAGTTCTTC	CASSFRSEQFF
few	TRBD1	TRBV10-2	TRBJ1-3	TGCGCCAGCAGCCCTGGACAGGGGCATGCTGGAAACACCATATATTTT	CASSPGQGHAGNTIYF
few	NA	TRBV2	TRBJ2-1	TGTGCCAGCAGTGAAGCGCAGGAGCAGTTCTTC	CASSEAQEQFF
NA	NA	TRBV20-1	TRBJ2-7	TGCAGTGCTAGAAAGACAGGTGGGGTTGACGAGCAGTACTTC	CSARKTGGVDEQYF
few	NA	TRBV5-1	TRBJ1-6	TGCGCCAGCAGCTCTGGAGTGTCGGACCCCGCCTTTTCACCCCTCCACTTT	CASSSGVSDPAFSPLHF
many	NA	TRBV7-9	TRBJ2-1	TGTGCCAGCAGCTTATCTATGCCGGAGCAGTTCTTC	CASSLSMPEQFF
NA	NA	TRBV7-9	TRBJ2-7	TGTGCCAGCAGCCCCAGGGTGGAGAATTACGAGCAGTACTTC	CASSPRVENYEQYF
medium-sized	NA	TRBV12-3/TRBV12-4	TRBJ2-3	TGTGCCAGCAGTCCTAGAAGGGGGTCCACAGATACGCAGTATTTT	CASSPRRGSTDTQYF
few	NA	TRBV5-1	TRBJ1-2	TGCGCCAGCAGCTTCGCGCAGGGTAATGGCTACACCTTC	CASSFAQGNGYTF
few	NA	TRBV25-1	TRBJ1-6	TGTGCCAGCAGTGAATGGACGGCGGGAGATAATTCACCCCTCCACTTT	CASSEWTAGDNSPLHF
NA	NA	TRBV7-7	TRBJ2-5	TGTGCCAGCAGCTCCCGTCCCCGGGAGACCCAGTACTTC	CASSSRPRETQYF
NA	TRBD2	TRBV7-9	TRBJ2-5	TGTGCCAGCAGCGTCCGGACTAGCCGGGACCAGTACTTC	CASSVRTSRDQYF
NA	TRBD2	TRBV12-3/TRBV12-4	TRBJ2-1	TGTGCCAGCAGTTTCGGACTAGCGGGAGGGAAGGCTGAGCAGTTCTTC	CASSFGLAGGKAEQFF